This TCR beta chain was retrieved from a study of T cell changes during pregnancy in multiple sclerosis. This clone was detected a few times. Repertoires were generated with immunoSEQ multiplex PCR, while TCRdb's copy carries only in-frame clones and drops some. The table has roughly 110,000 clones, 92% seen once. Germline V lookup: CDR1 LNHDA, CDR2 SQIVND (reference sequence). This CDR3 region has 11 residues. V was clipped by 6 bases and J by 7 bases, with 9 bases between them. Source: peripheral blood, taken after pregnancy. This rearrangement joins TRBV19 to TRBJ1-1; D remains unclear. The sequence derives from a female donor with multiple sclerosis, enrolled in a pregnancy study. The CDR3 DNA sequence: TGTGCCAGTAGCGGGAAAGGTGAAGCTTTCTTT. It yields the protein CASSGKGEAFF.